The 11 T cell receptor beta chains given below trace back to one sample, sequenced in a study of Graves' ophthalmopathy and Graves' hyperthyroidism. The TCR beta CDR3 regions underwent amplification from RNA transcripts. First-round RT-PCR relied on HTBI primers, and a second-round multiplex PCR came next. TCRdb redid the calling of the multiplex PCR reads with MiXCR, one entry per CDR3 protein. The data contain more than 1,000,000 distinct CDR3 sequences, about 40% of them singletons. The sequenced material came from peripheral blood or thyroid tissue (not recorded which). These receptors were taken from an adult man with Graves' hyperthyroidism.

Concerning this clonotype itself: At one of its ends the junction is not consistent with the germline gene, which may arise from a read error. The chain employs TRBV6-1 and TRBJ2-5; TRBD1 matches 8 bases. This CDR3 has 14 amino acids. Germline-derived CDR1 and CDR2 are MNHNS and SASEGT. This CDR3 is CAISEAGGMETQYF. CDR3 coding DNA: TGTGCCATCAGTGAAGCAGGGGGCATGGAGACCCAGTACTTC.

This clonotype was found many times. The chain carries TRBV6-5 and TRBJ2-7; no clear D gene. Trimming removed 8 bases at V and 6 bases at J, with 14 bases between. Germline V CDR1 and CDR2: MNHEY, SVGAGI. The CDR3 consists of 12 residues. The DNA for the CDR3 is TGTGCCAGCTCCCGGCCGGGTCTCGAGCAGTACTTC. Its protein product is CASSRPGLEQYF.

V is TRBV5-1 and J is TRBJ1-3; no firm D call. The CDR3 contains 13 residues. Trimming stripped 4 bases from V and 2 bases from J, with 7 bases between. Per germline, CDR1 SGHRS and CDR2 YFSETQ. The CDR3 nucleotides read TGCGCCAGCAGCCCTAACACTGGAAACACCATATATTTT. Translated, it gives CASSPNTGNTIYF.

This clonotype showed up many times. V usage is TRBV4-3 and J usage is TRBJ1-2; D uncertain. This CDR3 has 15 residues. Trimming took off 0 bases at V and 6 bases at J, with 14 bases between the two ends. The germline V gene encodes CDR1 LGHNA and CDR2 YSLEER. The CDR3 reads CASSQDGRRANGYTF. DNA of the CDR3: TGCGCCAGCAGCCAAGACGGGCGACGAGCGAATGGCTACACCTTC.

The rearrangement uses TRBV29-1 and TRBJ2-1, with 7 positions matching TRBD2. With 3 bases clipped from V and 8 bases from J, the junction kept 10 bases outside the gene matches. Germline CDR1 reads SQVTM; CDR2 reads ANQGSEA. The CDR3 covers 14 residues. The CDR3 region has the DNA TGCAGCGTTGAGGGGGGGACGTCGATTGATGAGCAGTTCTTC. Residues: CSVEGGTSIDEQFF.

This clonotype occurred a few times. J is TRBJ2-2 and V is TRBV20-1; D perhaps matches TRBD2 (7 bases). The CDR3 covers 15 residues. V lost 5 bases and J lost 4, with 17 bases in between. Germline loops: CDR1 DFQATT, CDR2 SNEGSKA (reference sequence). This chain's CDR3 is CSAPMGGRSTGELFF. The CDR3 bases are TGCAGTGCTCCTATGGGGGGGCGAAGCACCGGGGAGCTGTTTTTT.

The gene calls are TRBV19 and TRBJ2-6, with no clear D. Germline V gene data show CDR1 as LNHDA and CDR2 as SQIVND (reference sequence). V lost 3 bases, J lost 3 bases, and 6 bases lay in between. This CDR3 contains 14 residues. The CDR3 coding sequence is TGTGCCAGTAGTATCCGGGTTGGGGCCAACGTCCTGACTTTC. Protein product: CASSIRVGANVLTF.

There are many counts of this clonotype. The chain joins TRBV24-1 to TRBJ1-2; D unresolved. The CDR3 is 12 amino acids. V was trimmed by 7 bases and J by 2 bases, leaving 7 bases between them. Germline lookup yields CDR1 KGHDR and CDR2 SFDVKD. The CDR3 here is CATSSGNYGYTF. CDR3 DNA sequence: TGTGCCACCAGCAGCGGGAACTATGGCTACACCTTC.

This clonotype appeared many times. The J gene is TRBJ2-7, the V gene TRBV5-1; D is uncertain. V shed 4 bases and J shed 7 bases, with 15 bases lying between them. Germline CDR1 reads SGHRS; CDR2 reads YFSETQ. CDR3 length: 13 residues. The CDR3 DNA reads TGCGCCAGCAGCCCTGAGGTCTCGCGGGAGCAGTACTTC. Translated: CASSPEVSREQYF.

This clonotype showed up many times. This chain uses TRBV11-2 with TRBJ2-7; possible D gene TRBD1, 5 bases. The V gene's germline CDR1 is SGHAT and CDR2 FQNNGV. The CDR3 loop spans 11 amino acids. V shed 3 bases and J shed 8 bases, with 8 bases lying between them. The CDR3 coding sequence is TGTGCCAGCAGCTTCGGACAAAAGCAGTACTTC. Protein product: CASSFGQKQYF.

This clonotype was detected many times. A read error may produce the germline difference seen at one junction end. The rearrangement uses TRBV12-3 or TRBV12-4 and TRBJ1-3, with a possible D match to TRBD1 (5 bases). The CDR3 contains 14 residues. CDR3 in amino acids: CASSLGAGGNTIYF. CDR3 coding DNA: TGTGCCAGCAGCTTAGGGGCAGGTGGAAACACCATATATTTT.